These 18 T cell receptor beta chains were sequenced from one sample in a study of blood T cell repertoires in COVID-19. TCRdb's table, derived via immunoSEQ multiplex PCR, lists solely in-frame clones and lacks some. Among about half a million clones, 70% to 90% were seen once, and the ten largest hold roughly 3.1%. The material sequenced was peripheral blood. All receptors derive from a human donor in a cohort sampled during active COVID-19.

V usage is TRBV7-9 and J usage is TRBJ2-2, with D perhaps TRBD2 (7 bases). CDR3 length: 17 residues. Germline CDR1 reads SEHNR; CDR2 reads FQNEAQ (reference sequence). Between the trimmed V and J ends, which lost 5 bases and 0 bases, there was a span of 16 bases. The CDR3 nucleotides read TGTGCCAGCAGCAAGGACAGTGGGACTACGAACACCGGGGAGCTGTTTTTT. Amino acids: CASSKDSGTTNTGELFF.

This clone has just a few counts. The rearrangement links TRBV7-9 to TRBJ1-1; D gene uncertain. Germline assignment: CDR1 SEHNR and CDR2 FQNEAQ (reference sequence). Trimming removed 2 bases from V and 8 bases from J, with 9 bases in between. The CDR3 runs 12 residues. CDR3 bases: TGTGCCAGCAGCTTAACTGGGAGAGAAGCTTTCTTT. The encoded protein is CASSLTGREAFF.

The chain carries TRBV7-6 and TRBJ2-2, with no clear D. The ends were cut back, 1 base at V and 4 bases at J, with 10 bases in the middle. CDR1 is SGHVS, CDR2 FNYEAQ, per germline. The CDR3 length is 15 residues. CDR3 coding DNA: TGTGCCAGCAGCTTAGTGCAGGCAAGCACCGGGGAGCTGTTTTTT. Its translation: CASSLVQASTGELFF.

The chain carries TRBV5-4 and TRBJ1-5; 9 positions agree with TRBD1. Per the germline V gene, CDR1 is SGHNT and CDR2 is YYREEE (reference sequence). The CDR3 runs 14 residues. Trimming removed 4 bases from V and 6 bases from J; junction bases left unmatched: 5. Written as DNA, the CDR3 is TGTGCCAGCAGCCCGGACAGGGGACGTCAGCCCCAGCATTTT. Translation gives CASSPDRGRQPQHF.

Comment on this clone: This same CDR3 is encoded by further DNA sequences in the sample. The chain is built from TRBV7-3 and TRBJ2-1, with 9 bases matching TRBD2. Germline CDR1 and CDR2: SGHTA and FQGTGA. The CDR3 is 16 residues long. V trimming: 5 bases; J trimming: 6 bases; junction bases outside the gene matches: 11. CDR3 residues: CASSLRPGLASNEQFF. The DNA for the CDR3 is TGTGCCAGCAGCCTAAGACCGGGACTAGCTTCCAATGAGCAGTTCTTC.

The genes are TRBV6-1 and TRBJ1-5, with D possibly TRBD1 on 5 matching bases. The CDR3 runs to 16 residues. Trimming pared 2 bases from V and 4 bases from J, leaving 15 bases between. Per germline, CDR1 MNHNS and CDR2 SASEGT. The CDR3 loop reads CASSERRGVGNQPQHF. Written as DNA, the CDR3 is TGTGCCAGCAGTGAAAGGAGGGGAGTGGGGAATCAGCCCCAGCATTTT.

The V and J genes are TRBV9 and TRBJ2-7; D is perhaps TRBD2 (6 bases). Per germline, CDR1 SGDLS and CDR2 YYNGEE. This CDR3 region has 14 residues. V was clipped by 1 base and J by 0 bases, with 8 bases between them. This chain's CDR3 is CASSVWDSSYEQYF. DNA of the CDR3: TGTGCCAGCAGCGTATGGGACTCCTCCTACGAGCAGTACTTC.

The rearrangement uses TRBV24-1 and TRBJ2-7; D call uncertain. V lost 6 bases to trimming and J lost 2 bases, with 10 bases between them. The V gene's germline CDR1 is KGHDR and CDR2 SFDVKD. The CDR3 extends over 13 amino acids. The CDR3 nucleotides are TGTGCCACCAGTTCTCCCGTTACCTACGAGCAGTACTTC. Protein: CATSSPVTYEQYF.

The genes are TRBV7-2 and TRBJ2-3; 7 bases match TRBD2. Germline values: CDR1 SGHTA, CDR2 FQGNSA. The ends lost 5 bases at V and 0 bases at J; junction bases unmatched: 5. This CDR3 spans 15 amino acids. The CDR3 nucleotides read TGTGCCAGCAGCACTACAGCGGGGAGCACAGATACGCAGTATTTT. This codes for CASSTTAGSTDTQYF.

The J gene is TRBJ2-3, the V gene TRBV7-2, with D perhaps matching TRBD2 (5 bases). Trimming removed 5 bases from V and 4 bases from J, with 22 bases in between. The CDR3 is made up of 17 amino acids. Germline values: CDR1 SGHTA, CDR2 FQGNSA. CDR3 DNA sequence: TGTGCCAGCAGCCTCGGACTGGGCAACGGTGGGGCAGATACGCAGTATTTT. This translates into CASSLGLGNGGADTQYF.

V is TRBV11-2 and J is TRBJ2-7, with 10 bases fitting TRBD1. Germline trimming cut 6 bases from V and 4 bases from J; bases unmatched to any gene: 6. The CDR3 has 14 residues. The germline V gene has CDR1 SGHAT and CDR2 FQNNGV. The CDR3 is CASSQSDRGYEQYF. The CDR3 DNA sequence: TGTGCCAGCAGTCAATCGGACAGGGGGTACGAGCAGTACTTC.

The rearrangement links TRBV27 to TRBJ2-7; 9 bases map to TRBD2. V lost 6 bases to trimming and J lost 5 bases; unmatched junction nucleotides: 14. CDR3 length: 16 amino acids. CDR1 MNHEY and CDR2 SMNVEV come from the germline V gene (reference sequence). The CDR3 nucleotides read TGTGCCAGCAGGCCGGGACTAGCTGAGGGTTTCGACGAGCAGTACTTC. Translation gives CASRPGLAEGFDEQYF.

The chain recombines TRBV24-1 with TRBJ2-1; TRBD2 might be the D (5 bases). The CDR3 length is 14 residues. Germline values: CDR1 KGHDR, CDR2 SFDVKD. The ends were cut back, 5 bases at V and 5 bases at J, with 12 bases in the middle. The CDR3 DNA is TGTGCCACCAGTGGGTGGGAGCTCCACAATGAGCAGTTCTTC. Residues: CATSGWELHNEQFF.

The V call is TRBV19, the J call TRBJ2-5, with 10 bases identical to TRBD2. The CDR3 is 16 amino acids. The ends lost 5 bases at V and 5 bases at J; junction bases unmatched: 11. From germline, CDR1 is LNHDA and CDR2 SQIVND (reference sequence). The DNA for the CDR3 is TGTGCCAGTAGTGGGGGACTAGCGAGCACCCGGGAGACCCAGTACTTC. This codes for CASSGGLASTRETQYF.

This clone was observed a few times. Written as DNA, the CDR3 is TGCAGCGTAGCGCGGGACAGGGGTTCACCCCTCCACTTT. Translated: CSVARDRGSPLHF. The genes are TRBV29-1 and TRBJ1-6; 10 bases line up with TRBD1. CDR1 and CDR2 (germline): SQVTM, ANQGSEA. This CDR3 comprises 13 residues. V shed 6 bases and J 9 bases; nucleotides not matched to a gene: 5.

The V call is TRBV14, the J call TRBJ2-3, with 8 bases fitting TRBD2. CDR3 length equals 14 residues. Per the germline V gene, CDR1 is SGHDN and CDR2 is FVKESK. The V segment lost 4 bases and the J segment 1 base; nucleotides outside the gene matches: 1. The CDR3 loop reads CASSPTSGTDTQYF. CDR3 nucleotide sequence: TGTGCCAGCAGCCCGACTAGCGGCACAGATACGCAGTATTTT.

The chain couples TRBV5-1 to TRBJ1-6, with D unclear. With 5 bases removed from V and 2 bases from J, the gap between germline ends came to 14 bases. Germline CDR1 and CDR2: SGHRS and YFSETQ. CDR3 length equals 16 residues. CDR3 nucleotides: TGCGCCAGCAGTTTATCGGGTACCCCCTATAATTCACCCCTCCACTTT. Translated: CASSLSGTPYNSPLHF.

CDR3 residues: CASSLVGTSGLLGEQYF. The CDR3 bases are TGTGCCAGCAGCTTGGTCGGGACTAGCGGTCTTTTGGGAGAGCAGTACTTC. The V call is TRBV5-6, the J call TRBJ2-7; 11 bases align to TRBD2. The germline V gene has CDR1 SGHDT and CDR2 YYEEEE. This CDR3 is 17 amino acids long. V shed 0 bases, J shed 7 bases, and the junction held 12 bases outside the gene matches.